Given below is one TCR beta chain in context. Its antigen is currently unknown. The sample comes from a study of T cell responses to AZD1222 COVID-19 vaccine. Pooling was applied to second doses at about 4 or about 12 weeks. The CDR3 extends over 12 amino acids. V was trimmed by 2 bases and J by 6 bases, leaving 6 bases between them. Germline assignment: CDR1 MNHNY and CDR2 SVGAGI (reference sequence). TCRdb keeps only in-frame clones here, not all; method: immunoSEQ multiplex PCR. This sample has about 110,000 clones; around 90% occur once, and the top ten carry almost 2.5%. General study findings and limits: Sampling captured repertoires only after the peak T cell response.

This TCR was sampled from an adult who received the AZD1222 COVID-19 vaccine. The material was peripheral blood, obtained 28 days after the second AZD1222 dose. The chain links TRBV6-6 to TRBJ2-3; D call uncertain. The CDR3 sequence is CASSYQADTQYF. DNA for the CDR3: TGTGCCAGCAGTTACCAAGCGGATACGCAGTATTTT.